This TCR beta chain was sequenced for a study of STAT5B mutations in CD4+ large granular lymphocyte leukemia. Regarding the study as a whole: Top patient clones used TRBV06 genes more often: 8/27 versus 2/35 in controls. Main leukemic clonotypes were patient-specific, but roughly 26% appeared at low frequency elsewhere. Without HLA matching, higher CD4+ than CD8+ T-LGLL clonality could reflect small sample size.

There are 14 residues in the CDR3. In germline, CDR1 is SEHNR, CDR2 FQNEAQ (reference sequence). V lost 3 bases, J lost 4 bases, and 6 bases stayed unmatched. In the original workflow: A productive frequency of 2.59 x 10-5 was the lowest detectable. Assay used: immunoSEQ multiplex PCR; TCRdb lists only in-frame clones, some missing. That table furnishes V, J and clone size, whereas the DNA furnished D and trimming. This table has about 38,000 clones, about four fifths appearing once. This clone was recorded once. The antigen is undetermined. The receptor was isolated from a human donor in good health. The sample consisted of CD4+ T cells from blood buffy coats. V is TRBV7-9 and J is TRBJ2-7, with 7 nucleotides matching TRBD2. The CDR3 here is CASSFLGGLYEQYF. CDR3 bases: TGTGCCAGCAGCTTTCTGGGGGGGTTATACGAGCAGTACTTC. The full variable domain, rest sourced from reference TRBV7-9 and TRBJ2-7, is DTGVSQNPRHKITKRGQNVTFRCDPISEHNRLYWYRQTLGQGPEFLTYFQNEAQLEKSRLLSDRFSAERPKGSFSTLEIQRTEQGDSAMYLCASSFLGGLYEQYFGPGTRLTVT.